The rows below give T cell receptor beta chains drawn from one sample of a study of blood T cell repertoires in COVID-19. Data came from immunoSEQ multiplex PCR; TCRdb stores just in-frame clones and leaves some out. The table shows around 77,000 clones, with about 92% occurring only once. The material sequenced was peripheral blood. The source is a woman over 75 with active or convalescent COVID-19. CDR3s include the opening cysteine and the closing phenylalanine or tryptophan. A D gene is named only where the DNA matches it firmly. Rows may omit the clone size; those that give it use once, few, many or a size class.

j_gene	v_gene	abundance	d_gene	CDR3nt	CDR3aa
TRBJ1-2	TRBV7-9	NA	NA	TGTGCCAGCAGCGCGGCGTCTCTTGGCTACACCTTC	CASSAASLGYTF
TRBJ1-1	TRBV3-1/TRBV3-2	NA	NA	TGTGCCAGCAGGCTACAGGGACCGAACACTGAAGCTTTCTTT	CASRLQGPNTEAFF
TRBJ2-2	TRBV27	NA	NA	TGTGCCAGCACCCTAATCGGGGGCGGGGGCGGGGAGCTGTTTTTT	CASTLIGGGGGELFF
TRBJ2-5	TRBV5-1	NA	NA	TGCGCCAGCAGCTTGGGTCGGGGGTACCTAGAGACCCAGTACTTC	CASSLGRGYLETQYF
TRBJ2-7	TRBV28	NA	NA	TGTGCCAGCAGTTCCGGGACGGGACTCTACGAGCAGTACTTC	CASSSGTGLYEQYF
TRBJ1-4	TRBV9	NA	NA	TGTGCCAGCAGCGCCCGGGAGGCAGAAAAACTGTTTTTT	CASSAREAEKLFF
TRBJ2-3	TRBV18	NA	TRBD1	TGTGCCAGCTCACGAAGTAAGGGACAGGGCACAGATACGCAGTATTTT	CASSRSKGQGTDTQYF
TRBJ2-5	TRBV5-4	few	TRBD2	TGTGCCAGCAGCCTCCAGACCGGGACTAGCGGGGGGGAGACCCAGTACTTC	CASSLQTGTSGGETQYF
TRBJ1-5	TRBV24-1	NA	TRBD1	TGTGCCACCAGTGATGGGGGGACAGGGTACAGCAATCAGCCCCAGCATTTT	CATSDGGTGYSNQPQHF
TRBJ1-2	TRBV7-5	NA	NA	TGTGTCAGAAGCCGAGGACAGGGAGCTTCGGGCTACACCTTC	CVRSRGQGASGYTF
TRBJ1-1	TRBV18	NA	TRBD1	TGTGCCAGCTCAAAGAACAGGGGGCTGGGCACTGAAGCTTTCTTT	CASSKNRGLGTEAFF
TRBJ1-1	TRBV10-3	NA	NA	TGTGCCATCAGTGAGCCGGCGGACAGTGTGAACACTGAAGCTTTCTTT	CAISEPADSVNTEAFF
TRBJ2-3	TRBV3-1/TRBV3-2	NA	TRBD2	TGTGCCAGCAGCCCCGGACTAGTCGCAGATACGCAGTATTTT	CASSPGLVADTQYF
TRBJ2-7	TRBV5-4	NA	TRBD2	TGTGCCAGCAGCTTGGTGTGGAGGACTAGCGACGAGCAGTACTTC	CASSLVWRTSDEQYF
TRBJ1-3	TRBV4-1	NA	NA	TGCGCCAGCAGCCAAGTAGGGAGACAAAACCTCTCTGGAAACACCATATATTTT	CASSQVGRQNLSGNTIYF
TRBJ2-5	TRBV20-1	NA	TRBD1	TGCAGTGCTAGTTGGGACAGGGGCCAAGAGACCCAGTACTTC	CSASWDRGQETQYF
TRBJ1-5	TRBV4-2	NA	NA	TGTGCCAGCAGCCAAGAGACAGAATTCAATCAGCCCCAGCATTTT	CASSQETEFNQPQHF
TRBJ1-5	TRBV28	NA	NA	TGTGCCAGCAGTTCGTCAGGCGGGAATCAGCCCCAGCATTTT	CASSSSGGNQPQHF
TRBJ2-7	TRBV1	NA	NA	TGCACCAGCAGCCAAGGAAAAACTCGTCCGATCTACGAGCAGTACTTC	CTSSQGKTRPIYEQYF
TRBJ2-1	TRBV4-3	NA	TRBD2	TGCGCCAGCAGCCAAGAAAAGGGGCTAGCGGCCCGAGGTGAGCAGTTCTTC	CASSQEKGLAARGEQFF
TRBJ2-7	TRBV7-2	NA	NA	TGTGCCAGCAGCTTAGTTTCAGGGGTGGTGAGAAACGAGCAGTACTTC	CASSLVSGVVRNEQYF
TRBJ1-6	TRBV7-9	NA	NA	TGTGCCAGCAGCTTAGAACAGTATAATTCACCCCTCCACTTT	CASSLEQYNSPLHF
TRBJ2-3	TRBV7-2	NA	NA	TGTGCCAGCAGCTTAGGGGGGCGAGATACGCAGTATTTT	CASSLGGRDTQYF
TRBJ2-3	TRBV5-1	NA	NA	TGCGCCAGCAGCCCCCCAGGGTCGGGAGATACGCAGTATTTT	CASSPPGSGDTQYF
TRBJ2-2	TRBV2	NA	TRBD2	TGTGCCAGCAGGGACGGCGGGGTAGCGGGGAACACCGGGGAGCTGTTTTTT	CASRDGGVAGNTGELFF
TRBJ2-2	TRBV6-2/TRBV6-3	NA	NA	TGTGCCAGCAGTTACCCGGGGGGCTACACCGGGGAGCTGTTTTTT	CASSYPGGYTGELFF
TRBJ2-5	TRBV5-4	NA	NA	TGTGCCAGCAGCGCGTCACAGGCTCAAGAGACCCAGTACTTC	CASSASQAQETQYF
TRBJ1-5	TRBV6-6	NA	NA	TGTGCCAGCAGTCCCCGGGATCCAACCCACGGCAATCAGCCCCAGCATTTT	CASSPRDPTHGNQPQHF
TRBJ2-5	TRBV5-4	NA	TRBD1	TGTGCCAGCAGCCGGAGTACGGGACAGAGGGGACAAGAGACCCAGTACTTC	CASSRSTGQRGQETQYF
TRBJ1-4	TRBV7-9	NA	NA	TGTGCCAGCAGCCGTAACGGAGTGGAAGAAAAACTGTTTTTT	CASSRNGVEEKLFF
TRBJ2-3	TRBV25-1	NA	TRBD1	TGTGCCAGCACCGCGACAGGGCTCACAGATACGCAGTATTTT	CASTATGLTDTQYF
TRBJ2-7	TRBV7-9	NA	NA	TGTGCCAGCAGCCTGCAGGGTGGGCAGTACTTC	CASSLQGGQYF
TRBJ1-2	TRBV11-2	NA	TRBD1	TGTGCCAGCAGCTTAGATACGGGACAGGGCTATGGCTACACCTTC	CASSLDTGQGYGYTF
TRBJ1-6	TRBV5-1	NA	TRBD1	TGCGCCAGCAGCTTGAGGGGGCATGATTCACCCCTCCACTTT	CASSLRGHDSPLHF
TRBJ1-4	TRBV29-1	NA	TRBD1	TGCAGCGCTAGGGGGCCGGGAACTAATGAAAAACTGTTTTTT	CSARGPGTNEKLFF
TRBJ1-1	TRBV6-6	NA	NA	TGTGCCAGCTTTGGGGGCAGAATGAACACTGAAGCTTTCTTT	CASFGGRMNTEAFF
TRBJ1-2	TRBV7-9	NA	NA	TGTGCCAGCAGCTCCTCCGGTGGACTTAAGGAGGGCTACACCTTC	CASSSSGGLKEGYTF
TRBJ2-3	TRBV24-1	NA	TRBD1	TGTGCCACCAGTGATCCTCAGACAGGGGGCGGAGATACGCAGTATTTT	CATSDPQTGGGDTQYF
TRBJ1-5	TRBV18	NA	NA	TGTGCCAGCTCACCGGTTCCCGGTCAGCCCCAGCATTTT	CASSPVPGQPQHF
TRBJ2-7	TRBV7-9	NA	NA	TGTGCCAGCAGCTTTGATGGGCCAGGCTCCTACGAGCAGTACTTC	CASSFDGPGSYEQYF